The 23 T cell receptor beta chains below were found in one sample sequenced in a study of T cell responses to AZD1222 COVID-19 vaccine. Sequencing used immunoSEQ multiplex PCR; TCRdb keeps in-frame clones, though not all of them. The sample holds 83,000 or so clones; roughly 86% are singletons and the top ten take 6.9%. Specimen: peripheral blood, collected 28 days after the second AZD1222 dose. These receptors all come from an adult who received the AZD1222 COVID-19 vaccine.

V gene TRBV5-1 combines with J gene TRBJ1-2; D gene uncertain. Germline-derived CDR1 and CDR2 are SGHRS and YFSETQ. This CDR3 comprises 13 residues. Trimming cost V 0 bases and J 6 bases, with 9 bases left between them. The CDR3: CASSLEVGHGYTF. The DNA for the CDR3 is TGCGCCAGCAGCTTGGAGGTAGGGCATGGCTACACCTTC. The full variable domain, in which reference TRBV5-1 and TRBJ1-2 provide the parts outside the CDR3, is KAGVTQTPRYLIKTRGQQVTLSCSPISGHRSVSWYQQTPGQGLQFLFEYFSETQRNKGNFPGRFSGRQFSNSRSEMNVSTLELGDSALYLCASSLEVGHGYTFGSGTRLTVV.

The chain joins TRBV19 to TRBJ1-1; 9 nucleotides align to TRBD1. Trimming removed 4 bases from V and 4 bases from J; junction bases left unmatched: 7. The CDR3 covers 15 residues. Germline V CDR1 and CDR2: LNHDA, SQIVND (reference sequence). The CDR3 DNA is TGTGCCAGTAGTAAGGGACAGGGAAGGACCACTGAAGCTTTCTTT. It is translated as CASSKGQGRTTEAFF.

The CDR3 loop is CASSSDRVRYGYTF. The CDR3 DNA is TGTGCCAGCAGCTCAGACAGGGTTAGGTATGGCTACACCTTC. J is TRBJ1-2 and V is TRBV5-4; TRBD1 agrees at 7 bases. The CDR3 runs 14 residues. CDR1 SGHNT and CDR2 YYREEE come from the germline V gene (reference sequence). J gave up 5 bases and V 3 bases, and 7 bases lay outside the gene matches.

The J gene is TRBJ2-7, the V gene TRBV7-3, with D uncertain. From germline, CDR1 is SGHTA and CDR2 FQGTGA. This CDR3 region has 11 residues. V dropped 5 bases and J dropped 4 bases, with 6 bases sitting between them. CDR3 sequence reads: CASSPLYEQYF. The CDR3 coding sequence is TGTGCCAGCAGCCCCTTGTACGAGCAGTACTTC.

The table lists this clone with a count of one. The rearrangement joins TRBV3-1 (or the pseudogene TRBV3-2) to TRBJ2-2; 7 nucleotides line up with TRBD1. V trimming: 4 bases; J trimming: 6 bases; junction bases outside the gene matches: 5. CDR3 length: 14 amino acids. CDR1 is LGHDT, CDR2 YNNKEL, per germline (reference sequence). CDR3 residues: CASSPTGSAGELFF. CDR3 coding DNA: TGTGCCAGCAGCCCGACAGGGAGCGCCGGGGAGCTGTTTTTT.

The chain uses TRBV4-2 and TRBJ1-2; D is undetermined. The CDR3 sequence is 15 residues long. V was shortened by 0 bases and J by 7 bases, with 15 bases between the two germline ends. The V gene's germline CDR1 is LGHNA and CDR2 YNFKEQ. The CDR3 DNA sequence: TGTGCCAGCAGCCAAGAAGACTCCGGAGGTCTTGGCTACACCTTC. Translating gives CASSQEDSGGLGYTF.

V usage is TRBV27 and J usage is TRBJ2-3, with D perhaps TRBD1 (5 bases). Germline values: CDR1 MNHEY, CDR2 SMNVEV (reference sequence). Trimming shortened V by 6 bases and J by 1 base, and 11 bases separated the two germline ends. The CDR3 runs to 14 residues. CDR3 residues: CASRNLGGTDTQYF. For the CDR3, the DNA is TGTGCCAGCAGGAACTTAGGGGGCACAGATACGCAGTATTTT.

The chain is built from TRBV29-1 and TRBJ1-5, with unresolved D. This CDR3 region has 13 residues. Trimming shortened V by 6 bases and J by 1 base, and 10 bases separated the two germline ends. The germline gives CDR1 SQVTM, CDR2 ANQGSEA. CDR3 amino acids: CSVADGSNQPQHF. DNA for the CDR3: TGCAGCGTAGCGGACGGAAGCAATCAGCCCCAGCATTTT.

As DNA, the CDR3 is TGCGCCAGCAGCCTCGGACTAGCAGCGGGGTCATTGCCCTACGAGCAGTACTTC. Protein: CASSLGLAAGSLPYEQYF. The chain is built from TRBV5-1 and TRBJ2-7; 8 bases match TRBD2. Trimming at V came to 4 bases and at J to 2 bases, leaving 17 bases not matched to a gene. The V gene's germline CDR1 is SGHRS and CDR2 YFSETQ. The CDR3 is made up of 18 amino acids.

This chain connects TRBV9 to TRBJ1-3; D is perhaps TRBD1 (6 bases). Trimming removed 0 bases at V and 2 bases at J, with 9 bases between. The CDR3 has 15 residues. Per the germline V gene, CDR1 is SGDLS and CDR2 is YYNGEE. The CDR3 loop reads CASSVGPGAGNTIYF. DNA for the CDR3: TGTGCCAGCAGCGTAGGGCCAGGGGCTGGAAACACCATATATTTT.

In this sample, this clone turned up once. The rearrangement joins TRBV19 to TRBJ1-5; 7 nucleotides align to TRBD1. Trimming took 3 bases from V and 2 from J; bases not matched to a gene: 7. Germline V CDR1 and CDR2: LNHDA, SQIVND (reference sequence). CDR3 size: 16 residues. The CDR3 spells CASSIHRGRGNQPQHF. CDR3 sequence (DNA): TGTGCCAGTAGTATCCACAGGGGACGAGGCAATCAGCCCCAGCATTTT.

V and J are TRBV6-5 and TRBJ1-5, with D hard to call. The ends were cut back, 6 bases at V and 3 bases at J, with 9 bases in the middle. The CDR3 has 13 amino acids. Germline CDR1 is MNHEY and CDR2 is SVGAGI. The CDR3 loop is CASRSGINQPQHF. The CDR3 DNA reads TGTGCCAGCAGATCGGGGATCAATCAGCCCCAGCATTTT.

This rearrangement joins TRBV4-2 to TRBJ2-1, with 14 bases aligning to TRBD2. Germline V lookup: CDR1 LGHNA, CDR2 YNFKEQ. CDR3 length equals 16 residues. J lost 4 bases, V lost 4 bases, and 3 bases had no gene match. CDR3 DNA sequence: TGTGCCAGCAGCCCAGGACTAGCGGGAGGTTACAATGAGCAGTTCTTC. Translating gives CASSPGLAGGYNEQFF.

The J gene is TRBJ1-4, the V gene TRBV9, with 9 bases fitting TRBD1. CDR3 length equals 17 residues. Germline assignment: CDR1 SGDLS and CDR2 YYNGEE. V lost 3 bases and J lost 1; bases outside the gene matches: 7. The CDR3 loop is CASSAGTGSVTNEKLFF. The CDR3 coding sequence is TGTGCCAGCAGCGCGGGGACAGGGAGCGTAACTAATGAAAAACTGTTTTTT.

The chain is built from TRBV4-3 and TRBJ2-1, with 7 bases fitting TRBD2. In germline, CDR1 is LGHNA, CDR2 YSLEER. V shed 1 base and J 5 bases; nucleotides not matched to a gene: 5. This CDR3 contains 15 residues. This CDR3 is CASSQGEGPDNEQFF. For the CDR3, the DNA is TGCGCCAGCAGCCAAGGGGAGGGCCCGGACAATGAGCAGTTCTTC.

The chain uses TRBV7-6 and TRBJ1-4; unclear D gene. V dropped 5 bases and J dropped 4 bases, with 14 bases sitting between them. This CDR3 has 15 residues. Germline CDR1 SGHVS, CDR2 FNYEAQ. The CDR3 sequence is CASSTRVASNEKLFF. The DNA of the CDR3 is TGTGCCAGCAGCACACGGGTAGCCAGTAATGAAAAACTGTTTTTT.

This sequence joins TRBV19 and TRBJ1-2; D gene unclear. The CDR3 is 14 residues long. V gave up 0 bases and J gave up 7 bases, with 12 bases separating them. Germline V gene sequence: CDR1 LNHDA, CDR2 SQIVND (reference sequence). The DNA of the CDR3 is TGTGCCAGTAGTATAGAACCCAGATCGGCTGGCTACACCTTC. Translation: CASSIEPRSAGYTF.

The rearrangement joins TRBV27 to TRBJ2-1, with D perhaps being TRBD1 or TRBD2 (5 bases each). V was shortened by 7 bases and J by 4 bases, with 14 bases between the two germline ends. Germline values: CDR1 MNHEY, CDR2 SMNVEV (reference sequence). The CDR3 contains 14 residues. The CDR3 coding sequence is TGTGCCAGCACTCCGGGACCGCCTTACAATGAGCAGTTCTTC. Residues: CASTPGPPYNEQFF.

The chain is built from TRBV10-3 and TRBJ2-7; 7 nucleotides line up with TRBD1. CDR1 ENHRY and CDR2 SYGVKD come from the germline V gene. The CDR3 runs to 13 residues. J was trimmed by 7 bases and V by 0 bases; bases with no gene match: 3. This CDR3 reads CAISESTGYEQYF. CDR3 nucleotide sequence: TGTGCCATCAGTGAGTCGACAGGGTATGAGCAGTACTTC.

The genes are TRBV14 and TRBJ2-7; 10 nucleotides match TRBD2. Trimming cost V 3 bases and J 11 bases; bases outside gene matches: 4. The V gene's germline CDR1 is SGHDN and CDR2 FVKESK. This CDR3 has 12 amino acids. Written as DNA, the CDR3 is TGTGCCAGCAGCCAGGGACTAGCGTTGAAGTACTTC. Translated: CASSQGLALKYF.

The rearrangement links TRBV19 to TRBJ2-1; D might be TRBD2 (6 bases). The CDR3 has 14 residues. V dropped 7 bases and J dropped 6 bases, with 16 bases sitting between them. Germline V gene data show CDR1 as LNHDA and CDR2 as SQIVND (reference sequence). The CDR3 loop reads CASNPPGVFNEQFF. The CDR3 DNA reads TGTGCCAGTAATCCCCCGGGGGTATTCAATGAGCAGTTCTTC.

The chain is built from TRBV19 and TRBJ1-4, with 7 bases matching TRBD1. The CDR3 is 15 residues long. Germline loops: CDR1 LNHDA, CDR2 SQIVND (reference sequence). Losses at the gene ends were 5 bases for V and 8 bases for J; bases not matched to a gene: 11. As DNA, the CDR3 is TGTGCCAGTAGTGTCCGGGACAGTTTTGGAGAAAAACTGTTTTTT. It translates to CASSVRDSFGEKLFF.

This clone has more than one count but fewer than ten. V and J are TRBV11-2 and TRBJ2-7; TRBD2 matches 13 bases. The CDR3 spans 16 residues. Germline V gene lookup returns CDR1 SGHAT and CDR2 FQNNGV. With V trimmed by 5 bases and J by 4 bases, 8 bases remained unmatched. The CDR3: CASSENGLAGEYEQYF. CDR3 nucleotide sequence: TGTGCCAGCAGCGAAAACGGACTAGCGGGGGAGTACGAGCAGTACTTC.